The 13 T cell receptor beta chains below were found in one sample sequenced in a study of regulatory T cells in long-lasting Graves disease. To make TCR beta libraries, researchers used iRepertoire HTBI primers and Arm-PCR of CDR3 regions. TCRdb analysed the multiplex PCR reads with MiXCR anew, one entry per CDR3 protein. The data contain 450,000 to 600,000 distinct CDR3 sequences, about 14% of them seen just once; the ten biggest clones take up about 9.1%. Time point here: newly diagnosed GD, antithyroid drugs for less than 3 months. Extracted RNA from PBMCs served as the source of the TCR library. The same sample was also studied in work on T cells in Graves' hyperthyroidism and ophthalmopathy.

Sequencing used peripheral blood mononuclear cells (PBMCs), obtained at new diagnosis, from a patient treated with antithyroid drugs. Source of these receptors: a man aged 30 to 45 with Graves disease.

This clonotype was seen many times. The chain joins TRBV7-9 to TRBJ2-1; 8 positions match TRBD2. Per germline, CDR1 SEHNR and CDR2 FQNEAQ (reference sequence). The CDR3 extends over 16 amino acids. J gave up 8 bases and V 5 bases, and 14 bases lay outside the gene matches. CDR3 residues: CASSLPLAGFSDEQFF. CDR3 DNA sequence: TGTGCCAGCAGCCTCCCTTTAGCGGGATTTAGTGATGAGCAGTTCTTC.

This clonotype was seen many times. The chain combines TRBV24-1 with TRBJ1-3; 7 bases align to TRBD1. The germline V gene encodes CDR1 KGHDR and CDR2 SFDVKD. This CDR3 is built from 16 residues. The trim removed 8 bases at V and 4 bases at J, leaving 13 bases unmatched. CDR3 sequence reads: CATIGRGRKAGNTIYF. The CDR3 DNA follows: TGTGCCACCATTGGCAGGGGGAGGAAGGCGGGAAACACCATATATTTT.

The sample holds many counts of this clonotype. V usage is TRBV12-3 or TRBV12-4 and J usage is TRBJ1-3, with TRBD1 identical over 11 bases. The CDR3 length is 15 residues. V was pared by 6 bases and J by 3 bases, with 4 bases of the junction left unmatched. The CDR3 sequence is CASRDRGRGGNTIYF. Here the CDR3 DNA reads TGTGCCAGCAGGGACAGGGGGCGCGGTGGAAACACCATATATTTT.

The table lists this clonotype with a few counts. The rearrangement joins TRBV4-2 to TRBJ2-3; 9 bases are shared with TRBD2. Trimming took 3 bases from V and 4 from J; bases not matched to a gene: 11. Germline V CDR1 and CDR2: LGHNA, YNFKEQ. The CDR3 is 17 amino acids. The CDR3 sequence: CASSQVSGSSSPDTQYF. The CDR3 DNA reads TGTGCCAGCAGCCAGGTTAGCGGGAGTTCATCTCCAGATACGCAGTATTTT.

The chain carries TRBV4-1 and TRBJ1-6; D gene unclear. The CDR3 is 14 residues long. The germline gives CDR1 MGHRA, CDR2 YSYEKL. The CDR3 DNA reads TGCGCGCCCTCGGAGGTTCAGGAGAATTCACCCCTCCACTTT. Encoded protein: CAPSEVQENSPLHF.

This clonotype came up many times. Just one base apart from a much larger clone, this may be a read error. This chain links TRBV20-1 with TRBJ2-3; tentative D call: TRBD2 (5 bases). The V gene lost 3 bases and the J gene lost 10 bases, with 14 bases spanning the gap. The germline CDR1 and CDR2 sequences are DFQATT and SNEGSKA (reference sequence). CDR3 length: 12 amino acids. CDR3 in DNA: TGCAGTGCTAGGGAGGCCGGGGATGCGCAGTATTTT. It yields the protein CSAREAGDAQYF.

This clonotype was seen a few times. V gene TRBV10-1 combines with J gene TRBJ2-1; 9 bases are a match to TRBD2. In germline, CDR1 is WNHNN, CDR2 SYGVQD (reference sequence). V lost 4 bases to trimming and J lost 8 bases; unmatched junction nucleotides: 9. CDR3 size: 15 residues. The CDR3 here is CASSGDSGRGDEQFF. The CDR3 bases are TGCGCCAGCAGTGGTGATAGCGGGAGAGGGGATGAGCAGTTCTTC.

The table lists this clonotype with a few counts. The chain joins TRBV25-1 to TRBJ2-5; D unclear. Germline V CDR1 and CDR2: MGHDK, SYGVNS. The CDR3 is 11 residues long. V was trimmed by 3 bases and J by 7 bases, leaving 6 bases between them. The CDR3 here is CASSDKGTQYF. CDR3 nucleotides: TGTGCCAGCAGTGATAAGGGGACCCAGTACTTC.

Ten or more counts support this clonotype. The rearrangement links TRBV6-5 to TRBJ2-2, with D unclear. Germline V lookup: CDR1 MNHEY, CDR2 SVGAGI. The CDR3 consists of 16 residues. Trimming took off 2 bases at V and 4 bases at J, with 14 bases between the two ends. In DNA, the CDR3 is TGTGCCAGCAGTTACGGTAGTGTACGGACCACCGGGGAGCTGTTTTTT. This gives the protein CASSYGSVRTTGELFF.

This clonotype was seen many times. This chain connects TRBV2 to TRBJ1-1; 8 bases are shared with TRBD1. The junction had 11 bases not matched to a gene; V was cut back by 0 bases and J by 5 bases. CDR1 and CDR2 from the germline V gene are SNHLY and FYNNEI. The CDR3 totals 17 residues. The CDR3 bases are TGTGCCAGCAGTGAAGCACGGGGCAGGGGGCCCTTTACTGAAGCTTTCTTT. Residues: CASSEARGRGPFTEAFF.

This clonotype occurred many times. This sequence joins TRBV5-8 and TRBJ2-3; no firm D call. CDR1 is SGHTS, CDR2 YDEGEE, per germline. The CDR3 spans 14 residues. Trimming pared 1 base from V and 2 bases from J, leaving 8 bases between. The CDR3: CASSLSVSTDTQYF. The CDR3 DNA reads TGTGCCAGCAGCTTGTCCGTTTCCACAGATACGCAGTATTTT.

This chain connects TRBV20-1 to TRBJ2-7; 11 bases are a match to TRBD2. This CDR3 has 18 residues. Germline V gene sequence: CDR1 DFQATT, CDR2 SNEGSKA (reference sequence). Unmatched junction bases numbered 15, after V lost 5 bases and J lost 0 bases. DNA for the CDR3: TGCAGTGCTCGAGCCCCTACTAGCGGGAGATTCGGCTCCTACGAGCAGTACTTC. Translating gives CSARAPTSGRFGSYEQYF.

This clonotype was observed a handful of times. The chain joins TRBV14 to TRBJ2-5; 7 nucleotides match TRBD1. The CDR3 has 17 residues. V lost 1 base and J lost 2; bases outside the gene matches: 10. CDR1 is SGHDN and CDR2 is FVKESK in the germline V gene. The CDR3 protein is CASSQGEYRRGQETQYF. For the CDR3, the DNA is TGTGCCAGCAGCCAAGGGGAATATCGCAGGGGGCAAGAGACCCAGTACTTC.